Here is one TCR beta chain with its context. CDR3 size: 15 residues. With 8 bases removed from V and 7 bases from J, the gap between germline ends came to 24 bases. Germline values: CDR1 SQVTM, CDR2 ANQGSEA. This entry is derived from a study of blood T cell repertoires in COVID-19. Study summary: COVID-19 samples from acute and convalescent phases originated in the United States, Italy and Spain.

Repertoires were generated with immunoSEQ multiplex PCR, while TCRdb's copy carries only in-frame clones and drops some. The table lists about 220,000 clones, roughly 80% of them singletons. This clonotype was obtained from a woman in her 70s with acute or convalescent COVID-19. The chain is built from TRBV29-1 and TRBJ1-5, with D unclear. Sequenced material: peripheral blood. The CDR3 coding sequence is TGCAGCCCCCCGGGAAGGAGCCAGCAGATCCAGCCCCAGCATTTT. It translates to CSPPGRSQQIQPQHF.